This section outlines one TCR beta chain sequence together with its context. The data were obtained in a study of blood T cell repertoires in COVID-19. Study in general: COVID-19 samples, acute and convalescent, were from the United States, Italy and Spain. T cells, B-cell-depleted T cells, or PBMCs supplied cDNA or gDNA.

The J segment lost 6 bases and the V segment lost 2 bases, leaving 6 bases of the junction unmatched. From germline, CDR1 is MNHEY and CDR2 SMNVEV (reference sequence). The CDR3 covers 15 residues. In the original workflow: Estimates of nucleated cell counts were drawn from the amplification of reference gene primers. Repertoires were generated with immunoSEQ multiplex PCR, while TCRdb's copy carries only in-frame clones and drops some. D and trimming were read from the DNA, whereas the V and J calls and clone size are those reported in that table. This sample has 250,000 to 300,000 clones, with around 90% found just once.

This rearrangement joins TRBV27 to TRBJ2-1, with TRBD2 matching over 8 bases. The sample consisted of peripheral blood. This TCR came from a woman between 25 and 40 years old with acute or convalescent COVID-19. CDR3 amino acids: CASSLLTSAGNEQFF. The DNA for the CDR3 is TGTGCCAGCAGTTTACTGACTAGCGCTGGCAATGAGCAGTTCTTC.